These 21 T cell receptor beta chains share one sample of origin, sequenced in a study of CD8 T cells in Susac syndrome. Random hexamers were used to reverse transcribe an amount of about 0.45 to 1 ug RNA. From the immunoSEQ multiplex PCR reads, TCRdb called clonotypes with MiXCR, one entry per CDR3 protein. The top ten clones hold approximately 0.11% of a sample with about 120,000 distinct CDR3 sequences, just under 95% of them seen once. Material: CD8+ T cells from PBMCs. Receptor source: a human donor in good health.

V is TRBV27 and J is TRBJ2-1; 12 bases agree with TRBD1. J gave up 9 bases and V 7 bases, and 10 bases lay outside the gene matches. This CDR3 is built from 15 residues. Germline CDR1 reads MNHEY; CDR2 reads SMNVEV (reference sequence). The CDR3 sequence: CASMLGDRGPREQFF. The CDR3 DNA is TGTGCCAGCATGCTGGGGGACAGGGGGCCTCGTGAGCAGTTCTTC.

The chain employs TRBV12-3 or TRBV12-4 and TRBJ2-1; 9 bases align to TRBD1. J gave up 3 bases and V 3 bases, and 6 bases lay outside the gene matches. CDR3 size: 16 residues. The CDR3 protein is CASSFGTGFGYNEQFF. The DNA of the CDR3 is TGTGCCAGCAGTTTTGGGACAGGGTTCGGCTACAATGAGCAGTTCTTC.

The CDR3 bases are TGTGCCAGCAGTCTCTCGCAGAACAATGAGCAGTTCTTC. Residues: CASSLSQNNEQFF. The chain has TRBV6-1 and TRBJ2-1; D not resolved. The CDR3 loop spans 13 amino acids. Trimming shortened V by 5 bases and J by 5 bases, and 10 bases separated the two germline ends. CDR1 MNHNS and CDR2 SASEGT come from the germline V gene.

The chain employs TRBV29-1 and TRBJ2-1, with TRBD1 matching over 9 bases. V was pared by 4 bases and J by 4 bases, with 5 bases of the junction left unmatched. The CDR3 has 14 amino acids. From germline, CDR1 is SQVTM and CDR2 ANQGSEA. CDR3 in amino acids: CSVGSGQGYNEQFF. CDR3 bases: TGCAGCGTTGGATCGGGACAGGGATACAATGAGCAGTTCTTC.

The V and J genes are TRBV4-3 and TRBJ2-7; D not certain. CDR1 is LGHNA, CDR2 YSLEER, per germline. The CDR3 length is 15 residues. V lost 0 bases, J lost 2 bases, and 11 bases lay in between. This chain's CDR3 is CASSQDQGGTYEQYF. CDR3 coding DNA: TGCGCCAGCAGCCAAGATCAAGGCGGAACCTACGAGCAGTACTTC.

The V gene is TRBV5-4, the J gene TRBJ2-5, with a weak D call TRBD1 (8 bases). In germline, CDR1 is SGHNT, CDR2 YYREEE (reference sequence). Trimming shortened V by 6 bases and J by 2 bases, and 14 bases separated the two germline ends. The CDR3 runs 14 residues. The CDR3, as DNA: TGTGCCAGCAAAGACAGGGGAGGGCAAGAGACCCAGTACTTC. Encoded protein: CASKDRGGQETQYF. Together with reference TRBV5-4 and TRBJ2-5, the CDR3 gives the full variable domain: ETGVTQSPTHLIKTRGQQVTLRCSSQSGHNTVSWYQQALGQGPQFIFQYYREEENGRGNFPPRFSGLQFPNYSSELNVNALELDDSALYLCASKDRGGQETQYFGPGTRLLVL.

The rearrangement links TRBV19 to TRBJ2-4; perhaps TRBD1 as D (6 bases). The germline V gene encodes CDR1 LNHDA and CDR2 SQIVND (reference sequence). Trimming removed 2 bases at V and 0 bases at J, with 14 bases between. CDR3 length equals 17 residues. The CDR3 DNA reads TGTGCCAGTAGTATACGACAGGAGCTAATAGCCAAAAACATTCAGTACTTC. This codes for CASSIRQELIAKNIQYF.

CDR3 sequence: CASSPHRQALNTGELFF. CDR3 nucleotide sequence: TGTGCCAGCTCACCCCACCGACAGGCCCTAAACACCGGGGAGCTGTTTTTT. The chain recombines TRBV18 with TRBJ2-2; D may be TRBD1 (6 bases). The CDR3 runs 17 residues. CDR1 is KGHSH, CDR2 LQKENI, per germline. V was trimmed by 3 bases and J by 2 bases, leaving 16 bases between them.

The rearrangement joins TRBV19 to TRBJ1-5; D is possibly TRBD1 (5 bases). CDR1 and CDR2 from the germline V gene are LNHDA and SQIVND (reference sequence). Trimming left V 5 bases short and J 5 bases short, with 13 bases between. The CDR3 has 14 amino acids. This CDR3 reads CASSFRARDQPQHF. The CDR3 nucleotides are TGTGCCAGTAGTTTCAGGGCCAGGGATCAGCCCCAGCATTTT.

The chain couples TRBV9 to TRBJ1-2, with no clear D. V gave up 4 bases and J gave up 8 bases, with 24 bases separating them. Germline V CDR1 and CDR2: SGDLS, YYNGEE. CDR3 length: 16 residues. For the CDR3, the DNA is TGTGCCAGCAGCCCCCGCATGTGGTCACAACATGGAGGCTACACCTTC. This gives the protein CASSPRMWSQHGGYTF.

This rearrangement joins TRBV7-2 to TRBJ2-7, with a weak D call TRBD1 (6 bases). V lost 1 base and J lost 3, with 13 bases in between. The CDR3 extends over 15 amino acids. Germline CDR1 and CDR2: SGHTA and FQGNSA. This CDR3 reads CASSLVPRQDYEQYF. The CDR3 bases are TGTGCCAGCAGCTTAGTCCCCCGACAGGACTACGAGCAGTACTTC.

This sequence joins TRBV12-3 or TRBV12-4 and TRBJ2-1, with 14 positions matching TRBD2. The CDR3 is made up of 18 amino acids. Losses at the gene ends were 5 bases for V and 2 bases for J; bases not matched to a gene: 8. CDR3 bases: TGTGCCAGCAGTATCGGGACTAGCGGGAGCGGTACCTACAATGAGCAGTTCTTC. This encodes CASSIGTSGSGTYNEQFF.

V is TRBV6-2 or TRBV6-3 and J is TRBJ2-1; D is undetermined. V was clipped by 3 bases and J by 5 bases, with 8 bases between them. This CDR3 region has 13 residues. Germline CDR1 MNHEY, CDR2 SVGEGT. The CDR3 DNA reads TGTGCCAGCAGTTATAACGGACACAATGAGCAGTTCTTC. Its protein product is CASSYNGHNEQFF.

The chain uses TRBV19 and TRBJ2-1, with 13 positions matching TRBD2. The CDR3 consists of 15 residues. CDR1 and CDR2 (germline): LNHDA, SQIVND (reference sequence). V shed 6 bases and J 6 bases; nucleotides not matched to a gene: 5. CDR3 bases: TGTGCCAGTAGACTAGCGGGAGGGCCGGGCAATGAGCAGTTCTTC. Residues: CASRLAGGPGNEQFF.

This chain uses TRBV6-5 with TRBJ2-1; D is possibly TRBD1 (6 bases). V was trimmed by 5 bases and J by 2 bases, leaving 13 bases between them. In germline, CDR1 is MNHEY, CDR2 SVGAGI. The CDR3 totals 15 residues. The CDR3 DNA sequence: TGTGCCAGCAGTCTGCGACAGGTAGCCTACAATGAGCAGTTCTTC. Translation: CASSLRQVAYNEQFF.

The chain recombines TRBV3-1 with TRBJ2-7; TRBD2 aligns across 13 bases. CDR3 length: 15 residues. Germline values: CDR1 LGHDT, CDR2 YNNKEL (reference sequence). The junction had 4 bases not matched to a gene; V was cut back by 6 bases and J by 2 bases. This CDR3 reads CASSFGLAGAYEQYF. CDR3 bases: TGTGCCAGCAGTTTCGGACTAGCGGGAGCCTACGAGCAGTACTTC.

This clonotype occurred once. In DNA form, the CDR3 reads TGTGCCACCCAATCAGCGGAGGTGGGCGAGCAGTACTTC. It codes for CATQSAEVGEQYF. This rearrangement joins TRBV19 to TRBJ2-7, with D maybe TRBD2 (5 bases). In germline, CDR1 is LNHDA, CDR2 SQIVND (reference sequence). The length of the CDR3 is 13 residues. V dropped 10 bases and J dropped 6 bases, with 19 bases sitting between them.

The rearrangement links TRBV7-9 to TRBJ1-2; 8 bases line up with TRBD1. This CDR3 region has 16 residues. V lost 4 bases to trimming and J lost 7 bases; unmatched junction nucleotides: 14. Germline CDR1 SEHNR, CDR2 FQNEAQ (reference sequence). DNA for the CDR3: TGTGCCAGCAGCTCCAACACAGGGGGAGCCTCTGGTGGCTACACCTTC. This encodes CASSSNTGGASGGYTF. Full variable domain (outside the CDR3, taken from reference TRBV7-9 and TRBJ1-2): DTGVSQNPRHKITKRGQNVTFRCDPISEHNRLYWYRQTLGQGPEFLTYFQNEAQLEKSRLLSDRFSAERPKGSFSTLEIQRTEQGDSAMYLCASSSNTGGASGGYTFGSGTRLTVV.

V usage is TRBV6-5 and J usage is TRBJ2-7; D is unresolved. Per germline, CDR1 MNHEY and CDR2 SVGAGI. The CDR3 has 11 amino acids. With 10 bases removed from V and 2 bases from J, the gap between germline ends came to 9 bases. The CDR3: CATDHTYEQYF. For the CDR3, the DNA is TGTGCCACGGATCATACCTACGAGCAGTACTTC.

V and J are TRBV7-2 and TRBJ1-2; 7 bases map to TRBD1. V lost 5 bases, J lost 7 bases, and 7 bases stayed unmatched. The CDR3 has 13 amino acids. Germline assignment: CDR1 SGHTA and CDR2 FQGNSA. CDR3 DNA: TGTGCCAGCAGCCTCGACAGGGTAGCTGGCTACACCTTC. Its translation is CASSLDRVAGYTF.

This chain joins TRBV2 and TRBJ2-3, with TRBD2 identical over 10 bases. The CDR3 extends over 16 amino acids. The V gene end was trimmed by 7 bases and the J gene end by 2 bases; junction bases not matched to a gene: 9. CDR1 SNHLY and CDR2 FYNNEI come from the germline V gene. CDR3 bases: TGTGCCAGCACCGGGGCCGGACTAGCGGACACAGATACGCAGTATTTT. Translated, it gives CASTGAGLADTDTQYF.